The 25 T cell receptor beta chains presented below share a single source sample, sequenced in a study of cytomegalovirus exposure and HLA in healthy donors. The primer mix had 60 Vbeta and 13 Jbeta primers. Produced via immunoSEQ multiplex PCR; TCRdb's table is partial and in-frame only. The data contain 80,000 to 100,000 clones, under 85% of them seen just once; the ten biggest clones take up approximately 7.4%. Sequenced: PBMCs. These receptor sequences come from a middle-aged man in good health and CMV-seropositive.

This clone showed up just once. The genes are TRBV9 and TRBJ1-1; D gene unclear. Trimming removed 2 bases from V and 4 bases from J, with 15 bases in between. Germline assignment: CDR1 SGDLS and CDR2 YYNGEE. The CDR3 contains 15 residues. The CDR3 spells CASSVLGLPGTEAFF. The CDR3 nucleotides are TGTGCCAGCAGCGTCTTAGGCCTTCCGGGCACTGAAGCTTTCTTT.

This sequence joins TRBV14 and TRBJ1-2; perhaps TRBD1 as D (5 bases). With 0 bases removed from V and 4 bases from J, the gap between germline ends came to 12 bases. Germline CDR1 is SGHDN and CDR2 is FVKESK. The CDR3 consists of 15 residues. The CDR3 DNA reads as TGTGCCAGCAGCCAAGATCATCAGGGAAGCTATGGCTACACCTTC. The encoded protein is CASSQDHQGSYGYTF.

This clone occurred once. CDR3 sequence: CAWGGRSGNTIYF. CDR3 sequence (DNA): TGTGCCTGGGGAGGCCGCTCTGGAAACACCATATATTTT. The rearrangement uses TRBV30 and TRBJ1-3; D gene ambiguous. This CDR3 has 13 amino acids. Germline V gene lookup returns CDR1 GTSNPN and CDR2 SVGIG (reference sequence). Trimming pared 5 bases from V and 0 bases from J, leaving 8 bases between. Looking up the rest from reference TRBV30 and TRBJ1-3 gives the full variable domain: SQTIHQWPATLVQPVGSPLSLECTVEGTSNPNLYWYRQAAGRGLQLLFYSVGIGQISSEVPQNLSASRPQDRQFILSSKKLLLSDSGFYLCAWGGRSGNTIYFGEGSWLTVV.

The chain recombines TRBV4-1 with TRBJ2-3; 9 bases line up with TRBD1. This CDR3 is built from 17 residues. Unmatched junction bases numbered 8, after V lost 0 bases and J lost 4 bases. Germline CDR1 is MGHRA and CDR2 is YSYEKL. In DNA, the CDR3 is TGCGCCAGCAGCCAAGACTCCGGGACAGGGCTAGCAGATACGCAGTATTTT. Encoded protein: CASSQDSGTGLADTQYF.

The chain employs TRBV19 and TRBJ2-1, with TRBD2 identical over 7 bases. This CDR3 has 15 residues. Germline trimming cut 5 bases from V and 0 bases from J; bases unmatched to any gene: 4. Germline loops: CDR1 LNHDA, CDR2 SQIVND (reference sequence). CDR3: CASSVGGTSYNEQFF. The CDR3 region has the DNA TGTGCCAGTAGTGTGGGGGGGACCTCCTACAATGAGCAGTTCTTC.

The chain uses TRBV30 and TRBJ2-3; D is perhaps TRBD2 (8 bases). V was cut by 8 bases and J by 15 bases, with 21 bases left in between. CDR1 is GTSNPN and CDR2 is SVGIG in the germline V gene (reference sequence). The CDR3 consists of 11 residues. Here the CDR3 reads CARGTAGAFYF. The CDR3, as DNA: TGTGCCCGGGGGACAGCGGGGGCATTCTATTTT.

V is TRBV27 and J is TRBJ2-2; 8 bases map to TRBD1. The CDR3 runs to 17 residues. The germline gives CDR1 MNHEY, CDR2 SMNVEV (reference sequence). The ends lost 3 bases at V and 3 bases at J; junction bases unmatched: 9. The CDR3 protein is CASSFHRQGLDTGELFF. In DNA, the CDR3 is TGTGCCAGCAGTTTTCATCGACAGGGGTTGGACACCGGGGAGCTGTTTTTT.

In its sample, this clone was seen a few times. The V and J genes are TRBV5-8 and TRBJ1-1; D not certain. V lost 9 bases and J lost 4, with 19 bases in between. This CDR3 is built from 14 residues. Per germline, CDR1 SGHTS and CDR2 YDEGEE. The CDR3 region is CATERTGSATEAFF. CDR3 sequence (DNA): TGTGCCACCGAACGTACTGGGAGTGCCACTGAAGCTTTCTTT.

V usage is TRBV6-6 and J usage is TRBJ1-3, with 7 bases lining up with TRBD1. CDR3 size: 16 residues. Germline loops: CDR1 MNHNY, CDR2 SVGAGI (reference sequence). The J segment lost 0 bases and the V segment lost 6 bases, leaving 8 bases of the junction unmatched. CDR3 nucleotides: TGTGCCAGCAGCTCCATCACAGGGGACTCTGGAAACACCATATATTTT. Protein product: CASSSITGDSGNTIYF.

Only one count was recorded for this clone. The genes are TRBV4-1 and TRBJ2-1; TRBD1 matches at 9 bases. The trim removed 4 bases at V and 2 bases at J, leaving 6 bases unmatched. Germline lookup yields CDR1 MGHRA and CDR2 YSYEKL. This CDR3 region has 16 residues. CDR3 nucleotide sequence: TGCGCCAGCAGCCGCTTACAGGGGGCCACCTACAATGAGCAGTTCTTC. Translating it yields CASSRLQGATYNEQFF.

The rearrangement joins TRBV6-5 to TRBJ2-4, with a tentative D call TRBD2 (6 bases). The V and J ends lost 3 bases and 1 base respectively, with 13 bases between them. The CDR3 length is 16 residues. CDR1 MNHEY and CDR2 SVGAGI come from the germline V gene. In DNA, the CDR3 is TGTGCCAGCAGTTATGGCGGGGTTGGGGCCAAAAACATTCAGTACTTC. Its protein product is CASSYGGVGAKNIQYF.

This clone occurred once. Other nucleotide sequences in the sample specify the same CDR3. This chain joins TRBV28 and TRBJ1-1; D remains unclear. V was trimmed by 2 bases and J by 3 bases, leaving 10 bases between them. CDR1 MDHEN and CDR2 SYDVKM come from the germline V gene. The CDR3 spans 14 residues. The CDR3 protein is CASSLGRSYTEAFF. The CDR3 nucleotides read TGTGCCAGCAGTTTAGGGCGCAGCTACACTGAAGCTTTCTTT.

As concerns this clone: Its ends do not fully match the called genes, so a read error is possible. The genes are TRBV29-1 and TRBJ1-2; D might be TRBD1 (6 bases). Germline CDR1 is SQVTM and CDR2 is ANQGSEA. The CDR3 length is 13 residues. The CDR3 loop is CSVEDPDRNGYPF. The CDR3 nucleotides read TGCAGCGTTGAAGATCCGGACAGAAATGGCTACCCCTTC.

J is TRBJ2-5 and V is TRBV2; possibly TRBD1 for D (7 bases). V was cut by 6 bases and J by 2 bases, with 16 bases left in between. Per the germline V gene, CDR1 is SNHLY and CDR2 is FYNNEI. The length of the CDR3 is 15 residues. CDR3 sequence: CASSGDQGGQETQYF. The CDR3 nucleotides are TGTGCCAGCAGCGGGGATCAGGGGGGTCAAGAGACCCAGTACTTC.

The chain has TRBV7-9 and TRBJ2-7; 9 nucleotides agree with TRBD2. This CDR3 is 15 amino acids long. V shed 5 bases, J shed 4 bases, and the junction held 9 bases outside the gene matches. Germline assignment: CDR1 SEHNR and CDR2 FQNEAQ (reference sequence). The CDR3 DNA follows: TGTGCCAGCAGCGGAGCGGGGGGCCCCCGTTACGAGCAGTACTTC. Its protein product is CASSGAGGPRYEQYF.

The chain carries TRBV5-1 and TRBJ2-1; D is unresolved. Germline CDR1 SGHRS, CDR2 YFSETQ. The V gene lost 1 base and the J gene lost 5 bases, with 4 bases spanning the gap. This CDR3 spans 12 amino acids. The CDR3 protein is CASSLSDNEQFF. In DNA form, the CDR3 reads TGCGCCAGCAGCTTGTCAGACAATGAGCAGTTCTTC.

The chain couples TRBV19 to TRBJ1-2; D remains ambiguous. V was pared by 0 bases and J by 4 bases, with 6 bases between. The CDR3 consists of 13 residues. Germline V gene lookup returns CDR1 LNHDA and CDR2 SQIVND (reference sequence). The DNA of the CDR3 is TGTGCCAGTAGTATAGATCCGGGCTATGGCTACACCTTC. This gives the protein CASSIDPGYGYTF.

The genes are TRBV7-8 and TRBJ2-1; 12 bases are a match to TRBD2. Germline CDR1 is SGHVS and CDR2 is FQNEAQ. The CDR3 spans 17 residues. The J segment lost 3 bases and the V segment lost 4 bases, leaving 7 bases of the junction unmatched. The CDR3 protein is CASSSTTSGGIYNEQFF. The CDR3 DNA sequence: TGTGCCAGCAGCTCCACTACTAGCGGGGGGATCTACAATGAGCAGTTCTTC.

The chain uses TRBV4-1 and TRBJ1-1; D not resolved. Looked up from germline, CDR1 is MGHRA and CDR2 is YSYEKL. The CDR3 contains 15 residues. Between the trimmed V and J ends, which lost 2 bases and 4 bases, there was a span of 14 bases. CDR3 bases: TGCGCCAGCAGCCAACGTCTTGAGGCGAGCACTGAAGCTTTCTTT. The encoded protein is CASSQRLEASTEAFF.

The chain links TRBV5-4 to TRBJ2-1; tentative D call: TRBD1 (6 bases). The CDR3 sequence is 16 residues long. Per the germline V gene, CDR1 is SGHNT and CDR2 is YYREEE (reference sequence). Trimming removed 0 bases at V and 4 bases at J, with 14 bases between. CDR3 amino acids: CASSLGLGAGYNEQFF. The CDR3 nucleotides are TGTGCCAGCAGCTTGGGTCTGGGGGCAGGATACAATGAGCAGTTCTTC.

This sequence joins TRBV30 and TRBJ2-5; TRBD2 matches 14 bases. The CDR3 is made up of 14 amino acids. Germline loops: CDR1 GTSNPN, CDR2 SVGIG (reference sequence). The ends lost 5 bases at V and 7 bases at J; junction bases unmatched: 6. This CDR3 reads CAWGPGLAGVTQYF. In DNA, the CDR3 is TGTGCCTGGGGTCCGGGACTAGCGGGGGTGACCCAGTACTTC.

The gene calls are TRBV9 and TRBJ1-1, with 8 positions matching TRBD1. Trimming took 1 base from V and 7 from J; bases not matched to a gene: 12. This CDR3 is 16 amino acids long. Germline loops: CDR1 SGDLS, CDR2 YYNGEE. The CDR3 is CASSVFSGQGLGEAFF. CDR3 in DNA: TGTGCCAGCAGCGTATTTAGTGGACAGGGTTTGGGTGAAGCTTTCTTT.

This clone has just a few counts. The chain is built from TRBV28 and TRBJ2-2; a possible D gene is TRBD1 (5 bases). This CDR3 region has 12 residues. The ends were cut back, 4 bases at V and 6 bases at J, with 6 bases in the middle. Germline V CDR1 and CDR2: MDHEN, SYDVKM. CDR3 sequence (DNA): TGTGCCAGCAGTTCCAGGGCCGGGGAGCTGTTTTTT. Amino acid sequence: CASSSRAGELFF. The full variable domain, its missing parts supplied by reference TRBV28 and TRBJ2-2, is DVKVTQSSRYLVKRTGEKVFLECVQDMDHENMFWYRQDPGLGLRLIYFSYDVKMKEKGDIPEGYSVSREKKERFSLILESASTNQTSMYLCASSSRAGELFFGEGSRLTVL.

This clone has more than one count but fewer than ten. The chain employs TRBV5-4 and TRBJ2-5; tentatively, D is TRBD2 (6 bases). From germline, CDR1 is SGHNT and CDR2 YYREEE (reference sequence). Trimming removed 2 bases at V and 2 bases at J, with 13 bases between. The CDR3 covers 15 residues. Written as DNA, the CDR3 is TGTGCCAGCAGCTTAAATTGGGACTCTCAAGAGACCCAGTACTTC. Protein: CASSLNWDSQETQYF.

V is TRBV15 and J is TRBJ1-4; 12 positions match TRBD1. The V and J ends lost 6 bases and 2 bases, in that order; junction bases with no gene match: 4. The CDR3 is 16 amino acids. The germline V gene has CDR1 LNHNV and CDR2 YYDKDF (reference sequence). CDR3 in amino acids: CATRGTGGPTNEKLFF. CDR3 bases: TGTGCCACCAGGGGGACAGGGGGCCCGACTAATGAAAAACTGTTTTTT.